The sequence of this T cell receptor beta chain was determined in a study of T cell responses to AZD1222 COVID-19 vaccine. TCRdb keeps only in-frame clones here, not all; method: immunoSEQ multiplex PCR. The sample has about 56,000 clones, 86% seen once; the top ten hold roughly 7.2%. The specimen was peripheral blood, collected 28 days after the second AZD1222 dose. This receptor was taken from an adult who received the AZD1222 COVID-19 vaccine.

CDR3 residues: CASSNGQGSGLNEQFF. The CDR3 bases are TGCGCCAGCAGCAACGGACAGGGGTCGGGGCTTAATGAGCAGTTCTTC. The rearrangement links TRBV5-1 to TRBJ2-1, with 9 bases fitting TRBD1. This CDR3 is built from 16 residues. Germline trimming cut 4 bases from V and 7 bases from J; bases unmatched to any gene: 12. Germline V gives CDR1 SGHRS, CDR2 YFSETQ.